This T cell receptor beta chain came from a study of regulatory T cells in long-lasting Graves disease. CDR3 regions were amplified by Arm-PCR using iRepertoire HTBI primers to build TCR beta libraries. Authors' data handling: Throughout the samples, researchers identified roughly 59 TRBV and approximately 15 TRBJ segments. TCRdb redid the calling of the multiplex PCR reads with MiXCR, one entry per CDR3 protein. The V and J calls here are based on TCRdb, not the publication. This table has 400,000 to 650,000 distinct CDR3 sequences, 16% appearing once. This clonotype was counted a few times. The antigen remains undetermined. Study-level results: Newly diagnosed patients had higher TCR diversity than persistent Graves' patients did.

Germline V lookup: CDR1 SEHNR, CDR2 FQNEAQ (reference sequence). There are 15 residues in the CDR3. Trimming cost V 5 bases and J 4 bases; bases outside gene matches: 4. Time point meaning: newly diagnosed GD, antithyroid drugs for less than 3 months. Isolated PBMC RNA provided the starting material for the TCR library. Peripheral blood, around 10 milliliters of it, was drawn into EDTA tubes. This same sample was also taken into another study, of T cells in Graves' hyperthyroidism and ophthalmopathy. That source adds: Clinicians diagnosed patients from clinical symptoms, serum thyroxine and TRAb, thyroid ultrasound and orbital computed tomography.

This receptor was identified in a woman aged 35-65 years with Graves disease. This sequence joins TRBV7-9 and TRBJ2-1; 11 bases agree with TRBD1. Sequenced here: peripheral blood mononuclear cells (PBMCs), sampled at new diagnosis, from a patient treated with antithyroid drugs. The CDR3 region is CASSMDRGRYNEQFF. The CDR3 DNA is TGTGCCAGCAGCATGGACAGGGGGCGTTACAATGAGCAGTTCTTC. The full variable domain, in which reference TRBV7-9 and TRBJ2-1 provide the parts outside the CDR3, is DTGVSQNPRHKITKRGQNVTFRCDPISEHNRLYWYRQTLGQGPEFLTYFQNEAQLEKSRLLSDRFSAERPKGSFSTLEIQRTEQGDSAMYLCASSMDRGRYNEQFFGPGTRLTVL.